The rows below give T cell receptor beta chains drawn from one sample of a study of identical twins. TCRdb re-called the 5' RACE reads through MiXCR, storing one row per CDR3 protein. Of under 900,000 distinct CDR3 sequences in the sample, approximately 13% were seen once. These data were likewise used in another study, on yellow fever vaccine responses in identical twins.

Specimen: PBMCs. Receptors were obtained from a woman between 18 and 29 years old in good health. The CDR3 runs from the conserved cysteine through the conserved F or W. A D gene is named only where the DNA matches it firmly. Size tells how often a clone was seen (once, few, many) or the class of an expanded clone, and some rows leave it out.

D	size	J	length	V	DNA	CDR3
.	many	TRBJ1-6	13	TRBV20-1	TGCAGTGCCCCGCAAAAGGAGAATTCACCCCTCCACTTT	CSAPQKENSPLHF
TRBD1	few	TRBJ1-2	11	TRBV16	TGTGCCAGCAGCCGGGGACAGGCAAGCACCTTC	CASSRGQASTF
TRBD2	.	TRBJ2-1	17	TRBV5-1	TGCGCCAGCAGCATAGCGGGAGGACCCCCACCTTACAATGAGCAGTTCTTC	CASSIAGGPPPYNEQFF
.	.	TRBJ2-7	14	TRBV19	TGTGCCAGTAGTATAGCGGGCGGAGATTACGAGCAGTACTTC	CASSIAGGDYEQYF
.	.	TRBJ2-2	14	TRBV5-1	TGCGCCAGCAGCGACGGATATTACACCGGGGAGCTGTTTTTT	CASSDGYYTGELFF
TRBD2	.	TRBJ2-7	14	TRBV2	TGTGCCAGCTCCCCGGGACTAGCGGTAACCGAGCAGTACTTC	CASSPGLAVTEQYF
TRBD1	few	TRBJ1-2	15	TRBV5-1	TGCGCCAGCAGCTCCTGGACAGGGCCAGGGTATGGCTACACCTTC	CASSSWTGPGYGYTF
TRBD1	few	TRBJ1-2	14	TRBV29-1	TGCAGCGTTGAGGCGGGACAGGGGAGTCCTGGCTACACCTTC	CSVEAGQGSPGYTF
.	.	TRBJ2-5	16	TRBV28	TGTGCCAGCACAAGTTGGGGCAGGGGATTCCAAGAGACCCAGTACTTC	CASTSWGRGFQETQYF
TRBD2	few	TRBJ2-1	19	TRBV14	TGTGCCAGCAGCCAAACTAGCGGGGGGTTGAGCCGGCATTACAATGAGCAGTTCTTC	CASSQTSGGLSRHYNEQFF
.	.	TRBJ2-1	14	TRBV24-1	TGTGCCACCAGTGATTTCTCCATTCCGCATGAGCAGTTCTTC	CATSDFSIPHEQFF
.	.	TRBJ2-4	11	TRBV29-1	TGCAGCGGGATGTGGGGAAACATTCAGTACTTC	CSGMWGNIQYF
TRBD2	many	TRBJ2-3	18	TRBV4-2	TGTGCCAGCAGCCAAGATCTCAGGGCTAGCGGGAGAACAGATACGCAGTATTTT	CASSQDLRASGRTDTQYF
.	few	TRBJ1-5	14	TRBV12-3/TRBV12-4	TGTGCCAGCACCCTGGGGGATCTCAATCAGCCCCAGCATTTT	CASTLGDLNQPQHF
TRBD2	few	TRBJ2-5	16	TRBV7-3	TGTGCCAGCAGCGCCGGGACTAGCGGGAGTGTGGAGACCCAGTACTTC	CASSAGTSGSVETQYF
.	few	TRBJ2-3	16	TRBV21-1	TGTGCCAGCAGCAAAGGTGACCCTAAGAGGACAGATACGCAGTATTTT	CASSKGDPKRTDTQYF
.	.	TRBJ1-1	14	TRBV5-1	TGCGCCAGCAGCTTGAGAACACCAACCACTGAAGCTTTCTTT	CASSLRTPTTEAFF
TRBD2	many	TRBJ2-1	15	TRBV14	TGTGCCAGCAGCCAAGTAGCGGGGGGGTACAATGAGCAGTTCTTC	CASSQVAGGYNEQFF
.	many	TRBJ2-7	14	TRBV6-1	TGTGCCAGCAGGGAGGGCGGGAAGTTATACGAGCAGTACTTC	CASREGGKLYEQYF
TRBD2	.	TRBJ2-5	16	TRBV4-1	TGCGCCAGCAGCCGAGGCGGGGGACTGATCCAAGAGACCCAGTACTTC	CASSRGGGLIQETQYF
.	.	TRBJ2-6	17	TRBV28	TGTGCCAGCAGTACCCCATCCGGGCGGCCTGGGGCCAACGTCCTGACTTTC	CASSTPSGRPGANVLTF
TRBD1	many	TRBJ2-5	14	TRBV12-3/TRBV12-4	TGTGCCAGCAGTCGGGACAGGCTTGGGGAGACCCAGTACTTC	CASSRDRLGETQYF
TRBD2	.	TRBJ2-2	22	TRBV5-1	TGCGCCAGCAGCTTGCGGACTAGCGGGACAATACCTAAGGGGACTAACACCGGGGAGCTGTTTTTT	CASSLRTSGTIPKGTNTGELFF
TRBD2	.	TRBJ2-3	17	TRBV12-3/TRBV12-4	TGTGCCAGCAGTGACCGGACTAGCGGGATTTGGACAGATACGCAGTATTTT	CASSDRTSGIWTDTQYF